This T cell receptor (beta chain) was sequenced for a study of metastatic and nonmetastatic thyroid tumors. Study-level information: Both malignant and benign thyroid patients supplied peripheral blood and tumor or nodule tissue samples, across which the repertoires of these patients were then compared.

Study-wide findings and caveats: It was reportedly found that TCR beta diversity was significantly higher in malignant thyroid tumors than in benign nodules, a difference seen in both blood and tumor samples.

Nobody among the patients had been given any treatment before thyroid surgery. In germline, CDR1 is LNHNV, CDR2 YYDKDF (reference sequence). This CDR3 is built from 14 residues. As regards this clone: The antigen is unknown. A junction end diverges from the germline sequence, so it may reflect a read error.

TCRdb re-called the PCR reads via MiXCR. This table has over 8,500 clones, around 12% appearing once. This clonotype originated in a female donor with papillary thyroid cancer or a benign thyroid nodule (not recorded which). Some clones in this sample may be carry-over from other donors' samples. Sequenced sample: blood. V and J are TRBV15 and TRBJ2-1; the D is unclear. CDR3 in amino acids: CATSRESRANDQFF. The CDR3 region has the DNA TGTGCCACCAGCAGAGAGTCCCGGGCCAATGATCAGTTCTTC.